Presented here are 22 T cell receptor beta chains from one specimen sequenced in a study of PD-L1 blockade in urothelial cancer. Documented time point: peripheral blood 6 weeks after treatment start. Profiling relied on immunoSEQ multiplex PCR, and the TCRdb table lists in-frame clones only, not all of them. The sample records tens of thousands of clones, approximately 85% being singletons. The source was PBMCs, collected around atezolizumab (anti-PD-L1) treatment. The source of these receptors is a man aged 50 or older with urothelial cancer.

The chain links TRBV30 to TRBJ1-1; D possibly corresponds to TRBD1 (5 bases). V was trimmed by 2 bases and J by 0 bases, leaving 13 bases between them. In germline, CDR1 is GTSNPN, CDR2 SVGIG (reference sequence). The CDR3 is made up of 15 amino acids. This CDR3 reads CAWSRAGHMNTEAFF. Here the CDR3 DNA reads TGTGCCTGGAGTCGCGCAGGGCATATGAACACTGAAGCTTTCTTT.

The gene calls are TRBV10-3 and TRBJ1-6; a possible D gene is TRBD1 (5 bases). Trimming took 6 bases from V and 2 from J, leaving 11 bases between them. The CDR3 runs 15 residues. Germline V lookup: CDR1 ENHRY, CDR2 SYGVKD. CDR3 sequence: CAISRRVTYNSPLHF. The CDR3 nucleotides are TGTGCCATCAGCCGCAGGGTCACCTATAATTCACCCCTCCACTTT.

The chain is built from TRBV7-2 and TRBJ2-7; 13 bases match TRBD2. The germline gives CDR1 SGHTA, CDR2 FQGNSA. The CDR3 is made up of 15 amino acids. The V gene end was trimmed by 5 bases and the J gene end by 7 bases; junction bases not matched to a gene: 8. CDR3 region: CASSPRTSGSNEQYF. The CDR3, as DNA: TGTGCCAGCAGCCCCAGGACTAGCGGGAGTAATGAGCAGTACTTC.

The V and J genes are TRBV6-5 and TRBJ2-7; 11 nucleotides align to TRBD1. Germline values: CDR1 MNHEY, CDR2 SVGAGI. The CDR3 runs to 16 residues. Trimming cost V 1 base and J 5 bases; bases outside gene matches: 7. CDR3 sequence (DNA): TGTGCCAGCAGTTACTGGCGGACAGGGGGCTTGGACGAGCAGTACTTC. The encoded protein is CASSYWRTGGLDEQYF.

V and J are TRBV5-1 and TRBJ1-1, with 7 bases fitting TRBD1. The V gene's germline CDR1 is SGHRS and CDR2 YFSETQ. V was pared by 0 bases and J by 6 bases, with 5 bases of the junction left unmatched. The CDR3 is 14 amino acids. The CDR3 DNA sequence: TGCGCCAGCAGCTTGGGACAGGGCGCTGCTGAAGCTTTCTTT. Its protein product is CASSLGQGAAEAFF.

The chain is built from TRBV5-1 and TRBJ2-5; 11 nucleotides align to TRBD2. The CDR3 contains 14 residues. Trimming took 5 bases from V and 2 from J; bases not matched to a gene: 2. Germline loops: CDR1 SGHRS, CDR2 YFSETQ. The CDR3 region is CASRLAGGQETQYF. In nucleotides, the CDR3 is TGCGCCAGCAGATTAGCGGGGGGGCAAGAGACCCAGTACTTC.

This clone was detected only a few times. The gene calls are TRBV4-1 and TRBJ1-6, with D possibly matching TRBD1 (5 bases). The CDR3 spans 16 residues. Germline CDR1 MGHRA, CDR2 YSYEKL. Trimming left V 0 bases short and J 13 bases short, with 19 bases between. CDR3 in amino acids: CASSQDDGTGGRPLHF. CDR3 DNA: TGCGCCAGCAGCCAAGATGATGGTACAGGTGGTCGGCCCCTCCACTTT.

V gene TRBV2 combines with J gene TRBJ1-1; no firm D call. V lost 3 bases and J 1 base, leaving 9 bases between the germline ends. Per germline, CDR1 SNHLY and CDR2 FYNNEI. This CDR3 spans 14 amino acids. CDR3 sequence: CASSDLARNTEAFF. The CDR3 DNA follows: TGTGCCAGCAGTGATTTGGCCAGGAACACTGAAGCTTTCTTT. The variable domain in full, with the rest retrieved from reference TRBV2 and TRBJ1-1, is EPEVTQTPSHQVTQMGQEVILRCVPISNHLYFYWYRQILGQKVEFLVSFYNNEISEKSEIFDDQFSVERPDGSNFTLKIRSTKLEDSAMYFCASSDLARNTEAFFGQGTRLTVV.

This chain joins TRBV14 and TRBJ2-1, with D maybe TRBD2 (5 bases). V was trimmed by 4 bases and J by 4 bases, leaving 14 bases between them. Germline V gene data show CDR1 as SGHDN and CDR2 as FVKESK. This CDR3 contains 15 residues. The chain's CDR3 is CASSPAVRRYNEQFF. The CDR3, as DNA: TGTGCCAGCAGCCCCGCGGTGCGGAGGTACAATGAGCAGTTCTTC.

As DNA, the CDR3 is TGCGCCAGCAGCCAAGGGACGGGGTCAGATACGCAGTATTTT. It encodes CASSQGTGSDTQYF. V gene TRBV4-3 combines with J gene TRBJ2-3; TRBD2 is a possible D gene (5 bases). Trimming took off 1 base at V and 4 bases at J, with 9 bases between the two ends. The CDR3 is made up of 14 amino acids. CDR1 is LGHNA, CDR2 YSLEER, per germline.

The chain recombines TRBV4-1 with TRBJ2-7; 7 nucleotides align to TRBD2. The CDR3 length is 14 residues. The V segment lost 5 bases and the J segment 6 bases; nucleotides outside the gene matches: 10. Germline values: CDR1 MGHRA, CDR2 YSYEKL. CDR3: CASSFSGYPLEQYF. For the CDR3, the DNA is TGCGCCAGCAGCTTTAGCGGGTACCCGCTCGAGCAGTACTTC.

The J gene is TRBJ2-1, the V gene TRBV5-6; TRBD1 might be the D (6 bases). Per the germline V gene, CDR1 is SGHDT and CDR2 is YYEEEE. Trimming shortened V by 0 bases and J by 4 bases, and 11 bases separated the two germline ends. The CDR3 has 15 amino acids. DNA for the CDR3: TGTGCCAGCAGCTTGGGACAGGTTCGTTACAATGAGCAGTTCTTC. Translating gives CASSLGQVRYNEQFF.

The chain joins TRBV18 to TRBJ1-1; D possibly corresponds to TRBD1 (5 bases). The V end lost 1 base, the J end lost 0 bases, and 9 bases lay between the germline ends. This CDR3 contains 15 residues. The germline gives CDR1 KGHSH, CDR2 LQKENI. The CDR3 sequence is CASSPRGEMNTEAFF. CDR3 nucleotide sequence: TGTGCCAGCTCACCACGGGGGGAGATGAACACTGAAGCTTTCTTT.

The chain is built from TRBV4-1 and TRBJ2-4, with 14 bases that match TRBD2. Germline V gene lookup returns CDR1 MGHRA and CDR2 YSYEKL. The CDR3 covers 19 residues. After removal of 4 bases from V and 7 bases from J, the junction contained 15 bases not matched to a gene. CDR3 region: CASSLEAGTSGSWANIQYF. In nucleotides, the CDR3 is TGCGCCAGCAGCCTAGAGGCCGGGACTAGCGGGAGTTGGGCGAACATTCAGTACTTC.

The chain carries TRBV12-5 and TRBJ1-3; no reliable D call. Germline V gene sequence: CDR1 LGHNT, CDR2 FRNRAP. Trimming removed 2 bases from V and 3 bases from J, with 14 bases in between. The CDR3 spans 16 residues. This CDR3 reads CASGLIPIGDGNTIYF. In DNA, the CDR3 is TGTGCTAGTGGTTTGATCCCTATTGGAGATGGAAACACCATATATTTT.

V gene TRBV7-2 combines with J gene TRBJ1-5, with a possible D match to TRBD1 (6 bases). From germline, CDR1 is SGHTA and CDR2 FQGNSA. This CDR3 has 13 residues. Trimming removed 4 bases from V and 7 bases from J, with 11 bases in between. CDR3 sequence reads: CASSWAGAQPQHF. CDR3 bases: TGTGCCAGCAGCTGGGCAGGGGCACAGCCCCAGCATTTT. Full variable domain (outside the CDR3, taken from reference TRBV7-2 and TRBJ1-5): GAGVSQSPSNKVTEKGKDVELRCDPISGHTALYWYRQSLGQGLEFLIYFQGNSAPDKSGLPSDRFSAERTGGSVSTLTIQRTQQEDSAVYLCASSWAGAQPQHFGDGTRLSIL.

The chain joins TRBV6-5 to TRBJ2-7; 10 nucleotides match TRBD2. Germline-derived CDR1 and CDR2 are MNHEY and SVGAGI. With 6 bases clipped from V and 6 bases from J, the junction kept 8 bases outside the gene matches. The CDR3 length is 14 residues. The chain's CDR3 is CASRQLAGKSEQYF. The CDR3 DNA is TGTGCCAGCAGGCAACTAGCGGGAAAAAGCGAGCAGTACTTC.

The rearrangement joins TRBV10-3 to TRBJ2-3; TRBD2 agrees at 10 bases. The length of the CDR3 is 16 residues. The V gene's germline CDR1 is ENHRY and CDR2 SYGVKD. V shed 3 bases, J shed 5 bases, and the junction held 8 bases outside the gene matches. The CDR3: CAISDPGLASGDTQYF. CDR3 coding DNA: TGTGCCATCAGTGATCCGGGACTAGCGTCTGGAGATACGCAGTATTTT.

Here the CDR3 DNA reads TGTGCCAGCAGTCCGGGACAGGGGGCCTACGAGCAGTACTTC. Protein sequence: CASSPGQGAYEQYF. V gene TRBV25-1 combines with J gene TRBJ2-7; TRBD1 matches 11 bases. This CDR3 has 14 amino acids. CDR1 is MGHDK and CDR2 is SYGVNS in the germline V gene. The V segment lost 5 bases and the J segment 2 bases; nucleotides outside the gene matches: 2.

The table lists this clone with a count of one. The chain employs TRBV15 and TRBJ2-7; TRBD1 is a possible D gene (6 bases). This CDR3 contains 15 residues. V gave up 0 bases and J gave up 0 bases, with 9 bases separating them. In germline, CDR1 is LNHNV, CDR2 YYDKDF (reference sequence). In nucleotides, the CDR3 is TGTGCCACCAGCAGAGACACAGGGAGCTCCTACGAGCAGTACTTC. It encodes CATSRDTGSSYEQYF.

This rearrangement joins TRBV5-6 to TRBJ2-2; perhaps TRBD2 as D (6 bases). The CDR3 consists of 16 residues. The V end was cut by 4 bases, the J end by 3 bases, with 16 bases between. The germline CDR1 and CDR2 sequences are SGHDT and YYEEEE. CDR3: CASSPLRDGHTGELFF. The CDR3 DNA reads TGTGCCAGCAGCCCGTTGCGGGACGGACACACCGGGGAGCTGTTTTTT.

V gene TRBV6-5 combines with J gene TRBJ2-1; weak D call: TRBD2 (6 bases). The V end was cut by 6 bases, the J end by 10 bases, with 16 bases between. Per the germline V gene, CDR1 is MNHEY and CDR2 is SVGAGI. CDR3 length equals 13 residues. The chain's CDR3 is CASSPNPRGEQFF. For the CDR3, the DNA is TGTGCCAGCAGCCCGAACCCACGGGGGGAGCAGTTCTTC.